This T cell receptor beta chain came from a study of blood T cells in healthy people across ages. Study conclusions and caveats: With unsorted PBMCs, a conclusive comparison of naive versus antigen-experienced cells was not possible. Diversity was higher, and naive CD4+ cells more numerous, in long-lived donors than in aged donors.

This clonotype was seen a few times. The antigen is undetermined. Using a J-beta primer mix together with a sample-barcoded 5' primer, a second PCR was run for roughly 7 to 11 cycles. From each sample, at least 2.5 million paired-end reads containing CDR3 were obtained. Using its own MiXCR run on the 5' RACE reads, TCRdb lists one record per CDR3 protein. The table lists 450,000 to 700,000 distinct CDR3 sequences, 25% to 30% of them singletons. This CDR3 comprises 15 residues. The V gene's germline CDR1 is SNHLY and CDR2 FYNNEI. The V and J genes are TRBV2 and TRBJ2-7, with D possibly TRBD1 on 5 matching bases. The J call is doubtful: the DNA matches TRBJ2-5 better. Sample: blood. This sequence originates from a woman aged 70-85 years in good health. CDR3: CASSEEAGRTETQYF. In DNA, the CDR3 is TGTGCCAGCAGTGAAGAGGCAGGGCGGACGGAGACCCAGTACTTC.